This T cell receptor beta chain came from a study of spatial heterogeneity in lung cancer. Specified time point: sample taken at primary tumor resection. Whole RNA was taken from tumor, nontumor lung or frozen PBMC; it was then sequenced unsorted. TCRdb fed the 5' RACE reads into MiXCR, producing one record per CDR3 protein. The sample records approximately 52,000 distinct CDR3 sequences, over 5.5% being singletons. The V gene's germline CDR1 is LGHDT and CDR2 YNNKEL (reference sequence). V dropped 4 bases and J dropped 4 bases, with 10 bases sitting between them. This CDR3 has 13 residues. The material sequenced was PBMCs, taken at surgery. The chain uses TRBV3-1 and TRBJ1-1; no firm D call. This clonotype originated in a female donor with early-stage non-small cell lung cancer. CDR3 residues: CASSPPGSTEAFF. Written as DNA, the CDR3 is TGTGCCAGCAGCCCCCCGGGCAGCACTGAAGCTTTCTTT.